One T cell receptor beta chain is described in this entry. The antigen remains unidentified. The sample originates from a study of CD4 T cells in relation to SARS-CoV-2 and coronaviruses. Broader study findings: No crossreactivity against non-spike viral proteins was tested here. Monoreactive clones expanded significantly more to SARS-CoV-2 than crossreactive clones did.

Assay: immunoSEQ multiplex PCR; the TCRdb copy retains only in-frame clones and omits some. The sample shows some 68,000 clones, approximately 95% of them seen only once. Unexposed donor CD4+ T cells date from 2011-2018, before the COVID-19 pandemic. CD4 enrichment then naive enrichment separated naive from memory CD4+ cells. Looked up from germline, CDR1 is SGHNT and CDR2 is YYREEE (reference sequence). Trimming pared 3 bases from V and 1 base from J, leaving 10 bases between. The length of the CDR3 is 14 residues. The sequenced sample consisted of naive CD4+ T cells from PBMCs. This sample's subset: naive CD4+ T cells isolated by negative enrichment. The source is a human donor in good health. The chain couples TRBV5-4 to TRBJ1-1; D not certain. CDR3 amino acids: CASSSGGQNTEAFF. Here the CDR3 DNA reads TGTGCCAGCAGCTCAGGAGGGCAGAACACTGAAGCTTTCTTT. The full variable domain, in which reference TRBV5-4 and TRBJ1-1 provide the parts outside the CDR3, is ETGVTQSPTHLIKTRGQQVTLRCSSQSGHNTVSWYQQALGQGPQFIFQYYREEENGRGNFPPRFSGLQFPNYSSELNVNALELDDSALYLCASSSGGQNTEAFFGQGTRLTVV.